These T cell receptor beta chains were read from a single sample in a study of STAT3 mutations in large granular lymphocyte leukemia. Some clones are missing from TCRdb's copy, which holds only in-frame ones; the method was immunoSEQ multiplex PCR. The sample lists around 6,600 clones, around 60% occurring once. Sequencing was done on a sample of peripheral blood mononuclear cells. The receptors derive from a boy younger than 18 with T-cell large granular lymphocyte leukemia. Some clones in this sample may be carry-over from other donors' samples. CDR3s include the opening cysteine and the closing phenylalanine or tryptophan. The order of the fields is V gene, D gene, J gene, clone size, CDR3 protein, CDR3 DNA. A D gene is named only where the DNA matches it firmly. The size entry is marked missing in some rows and otherwise reads once, few, many or a size class.

TRBV7-3,.,TRBJ1-4,few,CASSLGTGNEKLFF,TGTGCCAGCAGCTTAGGGACGGGTAATGAAAAACTGTTTTTT
TRBV5-1,.,TRBJ1-1,.,CASTSSGRPTEAFF,TGCGCCAGCACTAGTTCAGGCAGGCCCACTGAAGCTTTCTTT
TRBV7-6,.,TRBJ2-7,.,CASSPVGDNFYEQYF,TGTGCCAGCAGCCCTGTGGGGGACAACTTCTACGAGCAGTACTTC
TRBV29-1,.,TRBJ2-1,.,CSVPRDRGGGRATHEQFF,TGCAGCGTCCCCCGGGACAGGGGAGGCGGGAGGGCCACCCATGAGCAGTTCTTC
TRBV20-1,.,TRBJ2-1,.,CSVSSGEQFF,TGCAGTGTAAGTTCCGGTGAGCAGTTCTTC
TRBV5-3,.,TRBJ1-5,.,CARSSALGGPQPQHF,TGTGCCAGAAGCTCGGCTTTAGGGGGGCCTCAGCCCCAGCATTTT
TRBV5-1,TRBD2,TRBJ2-1,.,CASSLAEAGGYNEQFF,TGCGCCAGCAGCTTGGCCGAAGCGGGGGGGTACAATGAGCAGTTCTTC
TRBV18,.,TRBJ2-7,.,CASSRNFGTSVSYEQYF,TGTGCCAGCTCACGGAATTTCGGGACCAGCGTCTCCTACGAGCAGTACTTC
TRBV7-4,.,TRBJ1-1,.,CASRRGIQNTEAFF,TGTGCCAGCCGACGGGGGATACAGAACACTGAAGCTTTCTTT
TRBV18,.,TRBJ1-1,.,CASSPSGTEAFF,TGTGCCAGCTCCCCTTCGGGCACTGAAGCTTTCTTT
TRBV5-4,.,TRBJ1-2,few,CASSLYLGTPGYGYTF,TGTGCCAGCAGCTTGTATCTTGGGACTCCCGGCTATGGCTACACCTTC
TRBV7-9,TRBD2,TRBJ2-5,.,CASRTGLAGAYQETQYF,TGTGCCAGCAGGACGGGACTAGCGGGAGCTTACCAAGAGACCCAGTACTTC
TRBV5-4,.,TRBJ1-2,few,CASSLPAPINYGYTF,TGTGCCAGCAGCTTACCAGCCCCGATAAACTATGGCTACACCTTC
TRBV9,.,TRBJ2-7,few,CASSRNNPGEQYF,TGTGCCAGCAGTAGGAACAACCCGGGCGAGCAGTACTTC
TRBV7-9,.,TRBJ1-4,.,CASSLPQTTNEKLFF,TGTGCCAGCAGCTTGCCACAGACAACTAATGAAAAACTGTTTTTT
TRBV5-1,TRBD2,TRBJ2-7,.,CASSFFPSGSYEQYF,TGCGCCAGCAGCTTTTTCCCTAGCGGGAGTTACGAGCAGTACTTC
TRBV30,TRBD1,TRBJ2-7,.,CAWSVGGGTGVFEQYF,TGTGCCTGGAGTGTAGGGGGCGGGACAGGGGTTTTCGAGCAGTACTTC
TRBV5-4,.,TRBJ1-2,once,CASSLFEESYTF,TGTGCCAGCAGCTTATTTGAGGAAAGCTACACCTTC
TRBV5-4,.,TRBJ2-7,.,CASSLTAVSYEQYF,TGTGCCAGCAGCTTGACCGCCGTTTCCTACGAGCAGTACTTC
TRBV13,.,TRBJ2-7,.,CASSSAYEQYF,TGTGCCAGCAGCTCTGCCTACGAGCAGTACTTC
TRBV5-1,TRBD2,TRBJ2-7,.,CASSLAGANYEQYF,TGCGCCAGCAGCTTAGCGGGAGCTAACTACGAGCAGTACTTC
TRBV2,TRBD1,TRBJ2-7,.,CASSPGQGILYEQYF,TGTGCCAGCAGTCCGGGACAGGGTATCCTCTACGAGCAGTACTTC
TRBV5-4,TRBD1,TRBJ1-1,.,CASSPKDRGGWTEAFF,TGTGCCAGCAGCCCCAAAGACAGGGGCGGTTGGACTGAAGCTTTCTTT
TRBV29-1,.,TRBJ2-7,.,CSVRQDSSYEQYF,TGCAGCGTTCGACAGGACAGCTCCTACGAGCAGTACTTC
TRBV5-6,TRBD1,TRBJ1-5,.,CASSFGDRGNQPQHF,TGTGCCAGCAGCTTCGGGGACAGGGGCAATCAGCCCCAGCATTTT
TRBV6-4,TRBD1,TRBJ2-3,.,CASSEGQGADTQYF,TGTGCCAGCAGTGAGGGACAGGGGGCAGATACGCAGTATTTT
TRBV5-1,.,TRBJ2-5,.,CASSLDGMGETQYF,TGCGCCAGCAGCTTGGACGGGATGGGAGAGACCCAGTACTTC
TRBV29-1,TRBD2,TRBJ2-3,once,CSAVEPSGTTDTQYF,TGCAGCGCAGTAGAGCCTAGCGGGACCACAGATACGCAGTATTTT
TRBV5-6,TRBD1,TRBJ2-7,few,CASSLERDRGLVQYF,TGTGCCAGCAGCTTGGAGAGAGACAGGGGACTGGTGCAGTACTTC
TRBV27,TRBD2,TRBJ2-1,.,CASSITSGRVGNEQFF,TGTGCCAGCAGTATCACTAGCGGGAGGGTTGGGAATGAGCAGTTCTTC
TRBV5-6,.,TRBJ2-7,.,CASSLGPGVYEQYF,TGTGCCAGCAGCTTGGGGCCGGGAGTCTACGAGCAGTACTTC
TRBV29-1,.,TRBJ2-1,.,CSVRDINEQFF,TGCAGCGTTCGAGATATCAATGAGCAGTTCTTC
TRBV7-9,TRBD2,TRBJ2-3,.,CASSTSGEDTQYF,TGTGCCAGCAGCACTAGCGGGGAGGATACGCAGTATTTT
TRBV6-5,TRBD1,TRBJ1-4,.,CASSRGQGWEKLFF,TGTGCCAGCAGTAGAGGACAGGGTTGGGAAAAACTGTTTTTT
TRBV10-3,.,TRBJ1-1,.,CAISGQSNTEAFF,TGTGCCATCAGTGGGCAGTCGAACACTGAAGCTTTCTTT
TRBV7-9,TRBD1,TRBJ1-5,few,CASSSRTGVEPQHF,TGTGCCAGCAGCTCAAGGACAGGGGTAGAACCCCAGCATTTT
TRBV9,TRBD1,TRBJ2-3,.,CASSTTTGGTDTQYF,TGTGCCAGCAGCACCACGACAGGGGGCACAGATACGCAGTATTTT
TRBV7-9,TRBD2,TRBJ2-3,.,CASSLVGGGVINTQYF,TGTGCCAGCAGCTTAGTCGGCGGGGGGGTAATAAATACGCAGTATTTT
TRBV28,.,TRBJ1-6,.,CASSFSVSPLHF,TGTGCCAGCAGTTTCTCTGTCTCACCCCTCCACTTT
TRBV5-1,.,TRBJ1-2,.,CASSLVVMTGYGYTF,TGCGCCAGCAGCTTGGTAGTGATGACGGGCTATGGCTACACCTTC
TRBV6-5,.,TRBJ2-1,.,CASTLRRGHEQFF,TGTGCCAGCACCCTTCGGCGGGGCCATGAGCAGTTCTTC
TRBV18,.,TRBJ1-3,.,CASSPGSNSGNTIYF,TGTGCCAGCTCACCGGGCAGTAACTCTGGAAACACCATATATTTT
TRBV29-1,.,TRBJ2-5,.,CSVPFQGTQYF,TGCAGCGTCCCGTTTCAGGGGACCCAGTACTTC
TRBV29-1,TRBD1,TRBJ2-5,.,CSVCRQGGETQYF,TGCAGCGTTTGTAGACAGGGGGGGGAGACCCAGTACTTC
TRBV6-6,.,TRBJ1-5,few,CASSYAQASNQPQHF,TGTGCCAGCAGTTACGCGCAGGCCAGCAATCAGCCCCAGCATTTT
TRBV7-8,TRBD2,TRBJ2-7,.,CASSGSGNEQYF,TGTGCCAGCAGCGGTAGCGGGAACGAGCAGTACTTC
TRBV5-1,.,TRBJ2-3,few,CASSLTSTDTQYF,TGCGCCAGCAGCTTAACTAGCACAGATACGCAGTATTTT
TRBV5-5,TRBD1,TRBJ1-6,few,CASSLGQGSSPLHF,TGTGCCAGCAGCTTAGGACAGGGGTCTTCACCCCTCCACTTT
TRBV29-1,.,TRBJ1-1,.,CSVERREEAFF,TGCAGCGTTGAGCGACGGGAGGAAGCTTTCTTT
TRBV7-9,.,TRBJ1-2,.,CASGRGRDLGGYTF,TGTGCCAGCGGGAGAGGGAGGGACCTTGGGGGCTACACCTTC
TRBV5-6,TRBD1,TRBJ1-2,.,CASSIRGSSGYTF,TGTGCCAGCAGCATCAGGGGGTCCAGTGGCTACACCTTC
TRBV7-9,.,TRBJ2-7,.,CAVRNGGINEQYF,TGTGCCGTAAGGAATGGAGGGATCAACGAGCAGTACTTC
TRBV15,.,TRBJ1-5,few,CATSNSPRGNQPQHF,TGTGCCACCAGCAATTCTCCGCGGGGAAATCAGCCCCAGCATTTT
TRBV7-9,.,TRBJ1-6,.,CASSQSGNLRGQYNSPLHF,TGTGCCAGCAGCCAAAGTGGCAATCTGAGGGGTCAATATAATTCACCCCTCCACTTT
TRBV5-6,.,TRBJ2-7,.,CASSLLVSSYEQYF,TGTGCCAGCAGCTTGTTGGTATCGTCCTACGAGCAGTACTTC
TRBV7-2,TRBD2,TRBJ2-1,.,CASSLGGRRGNEQFF,TGTGCCAGCAGCTTGGGCGGGAGAAGGGGAAATGAGCAGTTCTTC
TRBV5-1,TRBD2,TRBJ2-1,.,CARSQREASYNEQFF,TGCGCCAGGTCCCAGCGGGAGGCCTCCTACAATGAGCAGTTCTTC
TRBV7-9,.,TRBJ1-5,.,CASSRMTDNQPQHF,TGTGCCAGCAGCCGCATGACAGACAATCAGCCCCAGCATTTT